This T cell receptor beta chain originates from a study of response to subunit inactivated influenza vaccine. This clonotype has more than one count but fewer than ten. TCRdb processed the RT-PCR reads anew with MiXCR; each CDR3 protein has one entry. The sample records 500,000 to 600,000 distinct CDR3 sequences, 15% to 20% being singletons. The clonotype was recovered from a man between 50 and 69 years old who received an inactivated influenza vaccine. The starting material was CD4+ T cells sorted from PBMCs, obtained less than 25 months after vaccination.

The CDR3 loop reads CASSQDQGAFQYF. CDR3 DNA: TGCGCCAGCAGCCAAGACCAGGGGGCCTTCCAGTACTTC. This chain links TRBV4-1 with TRBJ2-5, with 8 bases aligning to TRBD1. This CDR3 contains 13 residues. Trimming removed 0 bases from V and 10 bases from J; junction bases left unmatched: 4. Germline assignment: CDR1 MGHRA and CDR2 YSYEKL.